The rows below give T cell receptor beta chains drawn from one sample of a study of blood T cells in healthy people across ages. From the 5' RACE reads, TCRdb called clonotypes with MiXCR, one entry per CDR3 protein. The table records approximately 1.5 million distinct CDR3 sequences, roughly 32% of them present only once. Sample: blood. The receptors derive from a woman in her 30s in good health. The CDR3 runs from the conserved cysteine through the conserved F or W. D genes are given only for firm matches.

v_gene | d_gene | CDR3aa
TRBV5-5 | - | CASSNEGRVAQYF
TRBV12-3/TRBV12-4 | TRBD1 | CASRQTGSDTQYF
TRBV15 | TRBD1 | CATSRDVGQGFGYTF
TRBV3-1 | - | CASSPPLFGGQETPYF
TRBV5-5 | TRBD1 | CASSLHDREHQPQHF
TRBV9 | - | CASSVDQSDTQYF
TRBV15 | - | CATSPGHFQETQYF
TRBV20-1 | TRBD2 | CSAPSGAGVTTDTQYF
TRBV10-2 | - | CASSEAGTRDEQYF
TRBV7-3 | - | CASSADNQETQYF
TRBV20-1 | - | CSARDWGMAEAFF
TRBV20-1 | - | CSASVILPHEQYF
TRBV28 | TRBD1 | CASSPRDRPDNEQFF
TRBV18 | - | CASSPTQLQRGGYTF
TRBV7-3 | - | CASSLIAASDEQFF
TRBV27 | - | CASSNHRAPYYGYTF
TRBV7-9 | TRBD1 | CASSALRGPNSPLHF
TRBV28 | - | CASSPLHSNQPQHF
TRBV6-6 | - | CASSLDSDPFF
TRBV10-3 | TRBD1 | CAITQDRAVDGYTF
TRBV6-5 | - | CASSPPGEAGELFF
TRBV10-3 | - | CANNREPADTQYF
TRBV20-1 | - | CSARDLATHYNSPLHF
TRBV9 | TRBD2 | CASSATGTSGGTDTQYF
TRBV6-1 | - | CASSVGKTQPQHF